These T cell receptor beta chains were read from a single sample in a study of cytomegalovirus exposure and HLA in healthy donors. This table comes from immunoSEQ multiplex PCR, and its TCRdb copy is limited to in-frame clones, with some not included. The sample data list some 70,000 clones. The sequencing input was PBMCs. Receptors originate from a middle-aged man in good health and CMV-seronegative. The CDR3 runs from the conserved cysteine through the conserved F or W. A D gene is named only where the DNA matches it firmly.

V gene,D gene,J gene,CDR3 protein,CDR3 DNA
TRBV6-1,NA,TRBJ1-1,CASNWGENTEAFF,TGTGCCAGCAATTGGGGGGAGAACACTGAAGCTTTCTTT
TRBV4-3,NA,TRBJ2-1,CASSQEGRGEQFF,TGCGCCAGCAGCCAAGAGGGGCGGGGTGAGCAGTTCTTC
TRBV5-4,NA,TRBJ1-1,CASTQRGNTEAFF,TGTGCCAGCACCCAACGGGGTAACACTGAAGCTTTCTTT
TRBV19,NA,TRBJ1-2,CASSIRQASRGYGYTF,TGTGCCAGTAGTATTCGACAGGCCTCCCGGGGCTATGGCTACACCTTC
TRBV30,NA,TRBJ2-3,CAHTGMRTDTQYF,TGTGCCCATACAGGGATGAGGACAGATACGCAGTATTTT
TRBV5-1,TRBD2,TRBJ2-5,CASSFGTSGAQETQYF,TGCGCCAGCAGCTTTGGGACTAGCGGAGCCCAAGAGACCCAGTACTTC
TRBV7-7,NA,TRBJ2-5,CASSPTRGGSGQETQYF,TGTGCCAGCAGCCCCACGAGGGGGGGATCGGGCCAAGAGACCCAGTACTTC
TRBV5-8,NA,TRBJ2-3,CASSLDSGTDTQYF,TGTGCCAGCAGCTTGGACTCCGGCACAGATACGCAGTATTTT
TRBV27,NA,TRBJ1-1,CASSLNGLGTEAFF,TGTGCCAGCAGTTTAAACGGGTTGGGCACTGAAGCTTTCTTT
TRBV25-1,NA,TRBJ1-2,CASSRLPGGYTF,TGTGCCAGCAGCCGGCTCCCGGGGGGCTACACCTTC
TRBV5-4,NA,TRBJ1-4,CASSLYRMNEKLFF,TGTGCCAGCAGCTTGTACAGGATGAATGAAAAACTGTTTTTT
TRBV7-8,NA,TRBJ2-7,CATFGGSNEQYF,TGTGCCACCTTTGGGGGCTCGAACGAGCAGTACTTC
TRBV10-3,TRBD1,TRBJ2-1,CASSGQGPSYNEQFF,TGTGCCTCTTCAGGACAGGGCCCTTCCTACAATGAGCAGTTCTTC
TRBV19,TRBD1,TRBJ2-7,CASSIPRPGQGISYEQYF,TGTGCCAGTAGTATCCCCCGCCCGGGACAGGGGATCTCCTACGAGCAGTACTTC
TRBV14,TRBD1,TRBJ1-2,CASSQVQGAYGYTF,TGTGCCAGCAGCCAAGTGCAGGGGGCCTATGGCTACACCTTC
TRBV5-1,NA,TRBJ2-7,CASSLAGGPLYEQYF,TGCGCCAGCAGCTTGGCCGGGGGACCTCTCTACGAGCAGTACTTC
TRBV2,NA,TRBJ2-4,CASTPSLELGGNIQYF,TGTGCCAGCACCCCCTCTCTAGAGCTGGGGGGAAACATTCAGTACTTC
TRBV19,NA,TRBJ1-1,CASSTTHTQDTEAFF,TGTGCCAGTAGTACGACACATACCCAGGACACTGAAGCTTTCTTT
TRBV4-3,NA,TRBJ1-3,CASSQGGGPPGNTIYF,TGCGCCAGCAGCCAAGGGGGGGGACCACCCGGAAACACCATATATTTT
TRBV27,TRBD2,TRBJ2-7,CASSLDGLARYEQYF,TGTGCCAGCAGTTTAGACGGACTAGCGAGATACGAGCAGTACTTC
TRBV11-2,TRBD2,TRBJ2-3,CASSSEWTSEYTQYF,TGTGCCAGCAGCTCCGAATGGACTAGCGAGTATACGCAGTATTTT
TRBV15,NA,TRBJ1-2,CATSRDLGSTNYGYTF,TGTGCCACCAGCAGAGATCTCGGTTCCACTAACTATGGCTACACCTTC
TRBV14,TRBD1,TRBJ2-7,CASSQTGTGGYEQYF,TGTGCCAGCAGCCAAACCGGGACAGGGGGCTACGAGCAGTACTTC
TRBV5-1,NA,TRBJ2-5,CASSGSAGRETQYF,TGCGCCAGCAGCGGCAGTGCGGGGCGGGAGACCCAGTACTTC
TRBV5-1,NA,TRBJ2-7,CASSLVTGQSYEQYF,TGCGCCAGCAGCTTGGTTACAGGGCAGTCCTACGAGCAGTACTTC